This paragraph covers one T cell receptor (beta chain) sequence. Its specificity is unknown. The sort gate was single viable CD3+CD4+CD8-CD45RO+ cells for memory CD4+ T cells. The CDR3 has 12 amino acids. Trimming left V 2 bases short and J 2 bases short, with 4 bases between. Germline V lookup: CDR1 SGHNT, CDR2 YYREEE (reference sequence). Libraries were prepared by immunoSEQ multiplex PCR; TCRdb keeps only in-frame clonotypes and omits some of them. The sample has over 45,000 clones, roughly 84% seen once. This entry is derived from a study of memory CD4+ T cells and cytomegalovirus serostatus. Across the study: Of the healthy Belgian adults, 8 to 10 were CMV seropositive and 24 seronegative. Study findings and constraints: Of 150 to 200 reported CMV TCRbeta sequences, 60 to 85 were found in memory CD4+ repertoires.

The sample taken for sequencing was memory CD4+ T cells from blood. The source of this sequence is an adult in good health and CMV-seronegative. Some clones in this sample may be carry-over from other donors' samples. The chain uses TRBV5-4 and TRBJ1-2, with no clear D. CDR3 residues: CASSFSNYGYTF. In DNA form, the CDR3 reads TGTGCCAGCAGCTTTTCCAACTATGGCTACACCTTC.